A selection of T cell receptor beta chains follows, all from one sample in a study of blood T cell repertoires in COVID-19. Sequencing was performed with immunoSEQ multiplex PCR; in TCRdb, only in-frame clones are kept and a portion is missing. The profile shows some 270,000 clones, approximately 85% of them singletons. Material for sequencing was PBMCs or T cells enriched from blood (not recorded which). The receptors here all came from a woman aged 50 to 60 with acute COVID-19. Both conserved end residues are part of each CDR3. A D gene is named only where the DNA matches it firmly. Size values are once, few and many counts, or a class for expanded clones, and some rows have none.

size | J | D | length | V | CDR3 | DNA
- | TRBJ1-4 | TRBD1 | 15 | TRBV2 | CASSEAGQINEKLFF | TGTGCCAGCAGTGAAGCGGGACAGATTAATGAAAAACTGTTTTTT
- | TRBJ1-1 | - | 13 | TRBV19 | CASSISVNTEAFF | TGTGCCAGTAGTATCTCGGTGAACACTGAAGCTTTCTTT
- | TRBJ2-7 | TRBD2 | 16 | TRBV5-4 | CASSLIGGGAPYEQYF | TGTGCCAGCAGCTTGATTGGCGGGGGGGCCCCCTACGAGCAGTACTTC
- | TRBJ2-7 | TRBD1 | 18 | TRBV27 | CASILSGQGARSGGEQYF | TGTGCCAGCATTCTATCTGGACAGGGAGCCCGATCTGGAGGGGAGCAGTACTTC
- | TRBJ2-3 | TRBD2 | 16 | TRBV5-1 | CASSLSAGARTDTQYF | TGCGCCAGCAGCTTGTCAGCGGGGGCCAGGACAGATACGCAGTATTTT
- | TRBJ1-2 | - | 14 | TRBV25-1 | CASSDAGLFNGYTF | TGTGCCAGCAGTGACGCAGGGTTATTCAATGGCTACACCTTC
once | TRBJ2-1 | - | 11 | TRBV20-1 | CSARVYNEQFF | TGCAGTGCTAGAGTTTATAATGAGCAGTTCTTC
once | TRBJ2-7 | TRBD1 | 12 | TRBV28 | CASSLGQREQYF | TGTGCCAGCAGTTTGGGACAGCGCGAGCAGTACTTC
- | TRBJ2-7 | TRBD2 | 14 | TRBV6-5 | CASSRPGGDHEQYF | TGTGCCAGCAGCCGACCCGGGGGGGACCACGAGCAGTACTTC
few | TRBJ2-5 | TRBD2 | 17 | TRBV28 | CASSLGIAGAHQETQYF | TGTGCCAGCAGTTTGGGAATAGCGGGGGCCCACCAAGAGACCCAGTACTTC
- | TRBJ2-5 | - | 14 | TRBV7-9 | CASSVGNQGETQYF | TGTGCCAGCAGCGTCGGGAACCAGGGGGAGACCCAGTACTTC
- | TRBJ2-5 | TRBD1 | 14 | TRBV7-8 | CASSGTEYQETQYF | TGTGCCAGCAGCGGGACAGAGTACCAAGAGACCCAGTACTTC
- | TRBJ2-2 | - | 13 | TRBV7-3 | CASSQGTPGELFF | TGTGCCAGCAGCCAGGGAACACCCGGGGAGCTGTTTTTT
- | TRBJ2-7 | TRBD2 | 14 | TRBV6-5 | CASSPQRGRYEQYF | TGTGCCAGCAGTCCGCAGCGGGGGCGGTACGAGCAGTACTTC
- | TRBJ1-2 | TRBD1 | 15 | TRBV5-4 | CASSLRTGGFYGYTF | TGTGCCAGCAGCCTAAGGACAGGGGGTTTCTATGGCTACACCTTC
- | TRBJ1-4 | - | 16 | TRBV7-2 | CASSRTGPSGNEKLFF | TGTGCCAGCAGTCGTACAGGGCCTTCGGGTAATGAAAAACTGTTTTTT
- | TRBJ2-2 | TRBD2 | 18 | TRBV5-1 | CASSTGTSGGMITGELFF | TGCGCCAGCAGCACCGGGACTAGCGGGGGGATGATCACCGGGGAGCTGTTTTTT
- | TRBJ1-5 | TRBD1 | 14 | TRBV18 | CASSPGQENQPQHF | TGTGCCAGCTCACCTGGACAGGAGAATCAGCCCCAGCATTTT
- | TRBJ2-7 | - | 12 | TRBV11-2 | CATSDTTYEQYF | TGTGCCACCTCGGACACGACCTACGAGCAGTACTTC
- | TRBJ1-2 | - | 14 | TRBV5-6 | CASSPTGRSYGYTF | TGTGCCAGCAGCCCCACCGGGAGAAGCTATGGCTACACCTTC
once | TRBJ2-2 | - | 17 | TRBV9 | CASSITGGGKITGELFF | TGTGCCAGCAGCATAACCGGAGGGGGCAAAATAACCGGGGAGCTGTTTTTT
- | TRBJ1-1 | - | 14 | TRBV3-1/TRBV3-2 | CASSQTAGLTEAFF | TGTGCCAGCAGCCAAACGGCGGGACTCACTGAAGCTTTCTTT
- | TRBJ2-1 | TRBD1 | 14 | TRBV7-8 | CASSSRDRAYEQFF | TGTGCCAGCAGCTCCCGGGACAGGGCGTATGAGCAGTTCTTC
once | TRBJ1-6 | - | 14 | TRBV6-5 | CASSWGVYNSPLHF | TGTGCCAGCAGTTGGGGAGTTTATAATTCACCCCTCCACTTT
- | TRBJ2-2 | - | 15 | TRBV6-4 | CASSPGSSNTGELFF | TGTGCCAGCAGCCCCGGGAGCTCAAACACCGGGGAGCTGTTTTTT
- | TRBJ2-3 | - | 16 | TRBV20-1 | CSASSASELGTDTQYF | TGCAGTGCTAGTTCGGCTAGCGAATTAGGCACAGATACGCAGTATTTT
- | TRBJ1-1 | TRBD1 | 13 | TRBV15 | CATSSIRTGEAFF | TGTGCCACCAGCAGCATAAGGACAGGAGAAGCTTTCTTT
- | TRBJ1-1 | TRBD1 | 16 | TRBV7-9 | CASSPPDRGPNTEAFF | TGTGCCAGCAGCCCCCCGGACAGGGGACCGAACACTGAAGCTTTCTTT
- | TRBJ1-2 | - | 14 | TRBV30 | CAWKTAGRSGGYTF | TGTGCCTGGAAAACGGCGGGGCGCTCGGGAGGCTACACCTTC
- | TRBJ1-3 | TRBD1 | 17 | TRBV10-3 | CAISEGDRDFGGNTIYF | TGTGCCATCAGTGAAGGGGACAGGGACTTCGGCGGAAACACCATATATTTT
- | TRBJ2-7 | - | 13 | TRBV19 | CASSIKTKDEQYF | TGTGCCAGTAGTATCAAGACAAAGGACGAGCAGTACTTC
- | TRBJ2-3 | - | 15 | TRBV6-5 | CASSYSREQSGTQYF | TGTGCCAGCAGTTACTCGAGGGAACAATCGGGTACGCAGTATTTT